This T cell receptor beta chain was documented in a study of OX40 agonist ivuxolimab in advanced cancers. Study-wide findings and caveats: CD8+ T cells showed, on average, more clonal expansion than CD4+ cells. Both CD4+ and CD8+ T cell populations in blood had undergone clonal expansion by week 6 at 0.1 to 3.0 mg/kg. Some of the lowest clonal expansion was seen in partial responders at 0.1-3.0 mg/kg.

Note on this clone: The antigen is not known.

Produced via immunoSEQ multiplex PCR; TCRdb's table is partial and in-frame only. The table lists 85,000 or so clones, about 86% of them singletons, with less than 2% in the top ten. The CDR3 has 13 amino acids. Germline CDR1 SGHTA, CDR2 FQGNSA. The V gene end was trimmed by 5 bases and the J gene end by 11 bases; junction bases not matched to a gene: 5. This specimen was CD4+ or CD8+ T cells sorted from blood, taken in a trial of the OX40 agonist ivuxolimab. The origin of this receptor is an adult with an advanced solid tumor such as melanoma, head and neck, liver or kidney cancer. The J gene is TRBJ1-6, the V gene TRBV7-2, with 8 bases lining up with TRBD1. The CDR3 sequence: CASSQTGETPLHF. Here the CDR3 DNA reads TGTGCCAGCAGCCAGACAGGGGAGACACCCCTCCACTTT. Full variable domain (rest looked up from reference TRBV7-2 and TRBJ1-6): GAGVSQSPSNKVTEKGKDVELRCDPISGHTALYWYRQSLGQGLEFLIYFQGNSAPDKSGLPSDRFSAERTGGSVSTLTIQRTQQEDSAVYLCASSQTGETPLHFGNGTRLTVT.